Presented here are 14 T cell receptor beta chains from one specimen sequenced in a study of CD8 T cells in ankylosing spondylitis. TCRdb called the 5' RACE reads again in MiXCR, with one record for every CDR3 protein. Of 240,000 or so distinct CDR3 sequences in the sample, roughly 10% were seen once. The sequenced sample was blood, either unsorted or a sorted T cell fraction (not recorded which). The receptors come from a male donor with ankylosing spondylitis or in good health (not recorded which).

There are many counts of this clonotype. The gene calls are TRBV10-3 and TRBJ1-2, with a weak D call TRBD1 (5 bases). The CDR3 has 15 residues. CDR1 is ENHRY, CDR2 SYGVKD, per germline. The ends were cut back, 5 bases at V and 6 bases at J, with 19 bases in the middle. This chain's CDR3 is CAISSPGRRSHGYTF. In DNA, the CDR3 is TGTGCCATCAGTTCTCCGGGACGCAGGTCTCATGGCTACACCTTC.

This clonotype was picked up many times. The genes are TRBV20-1 and TRBJ1-6; D uncertain. This CDR3 spans 13 amino acids. Germline V gene data show CDR1 as DFQATT and CDR2 as SNEGSKA (reference sequence). Trimming left V 6 bases short and J 7 bases short, with 13 bases between. The CDR3 is CSATGLPNSPLHF. Written as DNA, the CDR3 is TGCAGTGCCACTGGACTTCCCAATTCACCCCTCCACTTT.

This clonotype came up many times. The V and J genes are TRBV5-6 and TRBJ2-1; D unclear. The CDR3 contains 12 residues. CDR1 SGHDT and CDR2 YYEEEE come from the germline V gene. The ends were cut back, 4 bases at V and 8 bases at J, with 10 bases in the middle. The CDR3 loop reads CASSLLTDEQFF. In nucleotides, the CDR3 is TGTGCCAGCAGCCTCCTAACAGATGAGCAGTTCTTC.

At least ten counts were recorded for this clonotype. This chain uses TRBV11-2 with TRBJ2-3; possibly TRBD1 for D (6 bases). Trimming removed 2 bases from V and 4 bases from J, with 13 bases in between. Germline V CDR1 and CDR2: SGHAT, FQNNGV. The CDR3 has 15 amino acids. This chain's CDR3 is CASSLKPSGADTQYF. DNA of the CDR3: TGTGCCAGCAGCTTAAAACCGTCAGGGGCAGATACGCAGTATTTT.

The chain's CDR3 is CASSLVRGGVDTEAFF. The CDR3 coding sequence is TGCGCCAGCAGCTTGGTGAGGGGTGGCGTAGACACTGAAGCTTTCTTT. The rearrangement links TRBV5-1 to TRBJ1-1, with D tentatively TRBD1 (5 bases). The CDR3 spans 16 residues. Germline V gene sequence: CDR1 SGHRS, CDR2 YFSETQ. Trimming cost V 0 bases and J 3 bases, with 15 bases left between them.

This chain uses TRBV27 with TRBJ2-5; 12 positions agree with TRBD1. V was clipped by 4 bases and J by 4 bases; unmatched bases: 4. Germline CDR1 reads MNHEY; CDR2 reads SMNVEV (reference sequence). The length of the CDR3 is 15 residues. CDR3 sequence (DNA): TGTGCCAGCAGTTCCGGGACAGGGGGCAGAGAGACCCAGTACTTC. This translates into CASSSGTGGRETQYF.

This chain joins TRBV10-3 and TRBJ2-6, with D unclear. The CDR3 consists of 14 residues. Germline V gene sequence: CDR1 ENHRY, CDR2 SYGVKD. V dropped 2 bases and J dropped 0 bases, with 2 bases sitting between them. The CDR3: CAISEVSGANVLTF. CDR3 coding DNA: TGTGCCATCAGTGAGGTCTCTGGGGCCAACGTCCTGACTTTC.

This clonotype has just a few counts. This rearrangement joins TRBV2 to TRBJ2-7; TRBD2 is a possible D gene (7 bases). The CDR3 has 16 amino acids. CDR1 and CDR2 (germline): SNHLY, FYNNEI. V lost 2 bases and J 1 base, leaving 15 bases between the germline ends. CDR3 nucleotides: TGTGCCAGCAGTGAATGCGGGGGACACTGTTCCTACGAGCAGTACTTC. Encoded protein: CASSECGGHCSYEQYF.

The chain couples TRBV27 to TRBJ2-1, with 11 bases that match TRBD2. CDR3 length: 15 residues. Germline V gene lookup returns CDR1 MNHEY and CDR2 SMNVEV (reference sequence). Germline trimming cut 3 bases from V and 6 bases from J; bases unmatched to any gene: 4. The CDR3, as DNA: TGTGCCAGCAGTTTCTGGCTAGCGGGAGGCAATGAGCAGTTCTTC. Protein product: CASSFWLAGGNEQFF.

This clonotype was observed at least ten times. The rearrangement joins TRBV5-1 to TRBJ2-7; tentative D call: TRBD1 (5 bases). This CDR3 has 16 residues. The germline gives CDR1 SGHRS, CDR2 YFSETQ. V was clipped by 1 base and J by 6 bases, with 20 bases between them. The DNA of the CDR3 is TGCGCCAGCAGCTTGCAGGGAACACCCACCTTCGGCGAGCAGTACTTC. It encodes CASSLQGTPTFGEQYF.

Many counts were recorded for this clonotype. The chain uses TRBV5-1 and TRBJ1-2; possibly TRBD1 for D (5 bases). The germline V and J ends were trimmed by 2 bases and 10 bases, with 18 bases remaining between them. The CDR3 sequence is 14 residues long. Germline CDR1 is SGHRS and CDR2 is YFSETQ. CDR3 nucleotide sequence: TGCGCCAGCAGCTTCGGTGAAGACAGTAGAGCCTACACCTTC. Its translation is CASSFGEDSRAYTF.

This clonotype has a single count. The V and J genes are TRBV12-3 or TRBV12-4 and TRBJ1-5; D gene ambiguous. This CDR3 region has 15 residues. With 6 bases removed from V and 1 base from J, the gap between germline ends came to 13 bases. Written as DNA, the CDR3 is TGTGCCAGCAGCCCGGATACTATAAGCAATCAGCCCCAGCATTTT. It translates to CASSPDTISNQPQHF.

This clonotype occurred many times. The rearrangement uses TRBV29-1 and TRBJ1-1; TRBD1 is a possible D gene (5 bases). This CDR3 has 14 residues. Germline CDR1 is SQVTM and CDR2 is ANQGSEA. The V gene lost 3 bases and the J gene lost 0 bases, with 11 bases spanning the gap. CDR3 region: CSVDGGVLNTEAFF. CDR3 DNA sequence: TGCAGCGTTGATGGGGGGGTCCTGAACACTGAAGCTTTCTTT.

There are many counts of this clonotype. V usage is TRBV5-1 and J usage is TRBJ1-4; D ambiguous. The CDR3 spans 14 residues. The V gene's germline CDR1 is SGHRS and CDR2 YFSETQ. Between the trimmed V and J ends, which lost 0 bases and 0 bases, there was a span of 3 bases. CDR3 sequence reads: CASSLAATNEKLFF. The CDR3 DNA sequence: TGCGCCAGCAGCTTGGCTGCAACTAATGAAAAACTGTTTTTT.